Following are 20 T cell receptor beta chains from one sample sequenced in a study of CD8+CD57+ T cells in acquired aplastic anemia. The template used for profiling TCR beta VDJ and CDR3 was genomic DNA. TCRdb used MiXCR to reprocess the reads, holding one entry per CDR3 protein. The table shows over 150,000 distinct CDR3 sequences, with roughly 47% occurring only once. The material sequenced was sorted CD4+, CD8+, or CD8+CD57+ T cells (not recorded which) from PBMCs. These receptors originate from a human donor in good health.

The chain links TRBV7-2 to TRBJ2-7, with TRBD2 matching over 10 bases. Germline CDR1 and CDR2: SGHTA and FQGNSA. This CDR3 is built from 15 residues. With 4 bases clipped from V and 5 bases from J, the junction kept 8 bases outside the gene matches. The CDR3 loop is CASSSQTSGENEQYF. CDR3 coding DNA: TGTGCCAGCAGCTCACAAACTAGCGGGGAGAACGAGCAGTACTTC. The complete variable domain, with remaining parts taken from reference TRBV7-2 and TRBJ2-7, reads GAGVSQSPSNKVTEKGKDVELRCDPISGHTALYWYRQSLGQGLEFLIYFQGNSAPDKSGLPSDRFSAERTGGSVSTLTIQRTQQEDSAVYLCASSSQTSGENEQYFGPGTRLTVT.

This clonotype was seen ten or more times. The DNA for the CDR3 is TGTGCCAGCAGCTATATTCCGGGACTAGCGGGAGAAACCGGGGAGCTGTTTTTT. It codes for CASSYIPGLAGETGELFF. The genes are TRBV11-2 and TRBJ2-2; 14 bases are shared with TRBD2. CDR3 length: 18 residues. Germline CDR1 SGHAT, CDR2 FQNNGV. Trimming at V came to 4 bases and at J to 5 bases, leaving 9 bases not matched to a gene.

This clonotype was seen a few times. The rearrangement links TRBV13 to TRBJ2-3; 15 nucleotides line up with TRBD2. The CDR3 covers 17 residues. Germline loops: CDR1 PRHDT, CDR2 FYEKMQ (reference sequence). The trim removed 3 bases at V and 8 bases at J, leaving 9 bases unmatched. The chain's CDR3 is CASSFGGLAGGIATQYF. The DNA for the CDR3 is TGTGCCAGCAGCTTCGGGGGACTAGCGGGGGGTATAGCTACGCAGTATTTT. The whole variable domain, filled in from reference TRBV13 and TRBJ2-3, reads AAGVIQSPRHLIKEKRETATLKCYPIPRHDTVYWYQQGPGQDPQFLISFYEKMQSDKGSIPDRFSAQQFSDYHSELNMSSLELGDSALYFCASSFGGLAGGIATQYFGPGTRLTVL.

Notes on this clonotype: Given a much more abundant clone one base away, this may be a read error. V usage is TRBV12-3 or TRBV12-4 and J usage is TRBJ1-2; D might be TRBD1 (5 bases). The CDR3 sequence is 14 residues long. Here the CDR3 reads CASTDIPSNYGCTF. The CDR3 DNA reads as TGTGCCAGCACGGACATCCCCTCTAACTATGGCTGCACCTTC.

This clonotype was picked up a small number of times. This rearrangement joins TRBV6-2 or TRBV6-3 to TRBJ2-7; D possibly matches TRBD1 or TRBD2 (5 bases each). This CDR3 spans 15 amino acids. Per germline, CDR1 MNHEY and CDR2 SVGEGT. Trimming left V 5 bases short and J 4 bases short, with 18 bases between. CDR3: CASSRTGIGVYEQYF. Written as DNA, the CDR3 is TGTGCCAGCAGTCGGACCGGGATAGGGGTTTACGAGCAGTACTTC.

This clonotype came up many times. The CDR3 nucleotides are TGCAGTGCTAGAGATCCGGGGACCCAGTACTTC. Amino acids: CSARDPGTQYF. The chain employs TRBV20-1 and TRBJ2-5; D remains unclear. Per the germline V gene, CDR1 is DFQATT and CDR2 is SNEGSKA (reference sequence). V lost 0 bases and J 7 bases, leaving 6 bases between the germline ends. The CDR3 length is 11 residues.

This clonotype was counted many times. V usage is TRBV6-1 and J usage is TRBJ1-5; D is possibly TRBD1 (5 bases). Germline assignment: CDR1 MNHNS and CDR2 SASEGT. This CDR3 region has 13 residues. V gave up 7 bases and J gave up 4 bases, with 11 bases separating them. Written as DNA, the CDR3 is TGTGCCAGCATGACCCAGGGTAATCAGCCCCAGCATTTT. This translates into CASMTQGNQPQHF.

The sample holds many counts of this clonotype. In DNA, the CDR3 is TGTGCCAGTAGTATCCATGGTTCAAACACCATATATTTT. It codes for CASSIHGSNTIYF. V gene TRBV19 combines with J gene TRBJ1-3; no definite D call. The length of the CDR3 is 13 residues. V dropped 3 bases and J dropped 6 bases, with 9 bases sitting between them. Germline V gene lookup returns CDR1 LNHDA and CDR2 SQIVND (reference sequence).

The V and J genes are TRBV2 and TRBJ2-7; the D gene is possibly TRBD2 (6 bases). Germline V gives CDR1 SNHLY, CDR2 FYNNEI. The V end was cut by 1 base, the J end by 6 bases, with 10 bases between. The CDR3 is made up of 13 amino acids. CDR3 loop: CASSEEGGVEQYF. Here the CDR3 DNA reads TGTGCCAGCAGTGAAGAGGGCGGGGTCGAGCAGTACTTC.

J is TRBJ2-7 and V is TRBV20-1, with 9 bases aligning to TRBD2. Germline trimming cut 1 base from V and 6 bases from J; bases unmatched to any gene: 7. Germline CDR1 reads DFQATT; CDR2 reads SNEGSKA (reference sequence). The CDR3 consists of 14 residues. DNA of the CDR3: TGCAGTGCTAGAGTTAGCGGGAGTGCGGGCGAGCAGTACTTC. Protein sequence: CSARVSGSAGEQYF.

The table lists this clonotype with a count of one. This chain links TRBV29-1 with TRBJ2-7; 8 nucleotides align to TRBD1. V shed 2 bases, J shed 5 bases, and the junction held 2 bases outside the gene matches. Germline V CDR1 and CDR2: SQVTM, ANQGSEA. This CDR3 comprises 12 residues. In DNA, the CDR3 is TGCAGCGTTGAACAGGGGGCGAACGAGCAGTACTTC. It yields the protein CSVEQGANEQYF.

The J gene is TRBJ1-5, the V gene TRBV12-3 or TRBV12-4, with unresolved D. Trimming shortened V by 3 bases and J by 5 bases, and 17 bases separated the two germline ends. The CDR3 is made up of 16 amino acids. CDR3: CASSFPFGVGDQPQHF. The CDR3 nucleotides read TGTGCCAGCAGTTTCCCCTTCGGTGTGGGCGATCAGCCCCAGCATTTT.

There are a few counts of this clonotype. The rearrangement uses TRBV15 and TRBJ2-5; TRBD1 matches at 8 bases. V lost 3 bases and J lost 5; bases outside the gene matches: 5. CDR3 length: 14 residues. Germline values: CDR1 LNHNV, CDR2 YYDKDF (reference sequence). In DNA, the CDR3 is TGTGCCACCAGCAGGGGACAGGTCGGGGAGACCCAGTACTTC. Its translation is CATSRGQVGETQYF. Complete variable domain (other parts from reference TRBV15 and TRBJ2-5): DAMVIQNPRYQVTQFGKPVTLSCSQTLNHNVMYWYQQKSSQAPKLLFHYYDKDFNNEADTPDNFQSRRPNTSFCFLDIRSPGLGDTAMYLCATSRGQVGETQYFGPGTRLLVL.

This clonotype was counted between two and nine times. A read error may be the cause here, since a much bigger clone is one base away. This chain links TRBV7-8 with TRBJ1-1; D not resolved. This CDR3 has 15 amino acids. CDR1 and CDR2 from the germline V gene are SGHVS and FQNEAQ. Between the trimmed V and J ends, which lost 3 bases and 3 bases, there was a span of 14 bases. For the CDR3, the DNA is TGTGCCAGCAGCTTTGTCAGAAGCATGGACACTGAAGCTTTCTTT. This codes for CASSFVRSMDTEAFF.

A note on this clonotype: The conserved final phenylalanine or tryptophan is absent from the CDR3, which likely points to a read error. The chain links TRBV4-1 to TRBJ2-3, with D maybe TRBD2 (7 bases). V was pared by 3 bases and J by 0 bases, with 16 bases between. Germline CDR1 MGHRA, CDR2 YSYEKL. The CDR3 has 17 amino acids. CDR3 nucleotide sequence: TGCGCCAGCAGCCAGGGCGGGGGCGCGACTAGCACAGATACGCAGTATCTT. This gives the protein CASSQGGGATSTDTQYL.

This clonotype was observed a single time. The chain uses TRBV20-1 and TRBJ2-1; either TRBD1 or TRBD2 may supply D (5 bases each). Germline loops: CDR1 DFQATT, CDR2 SNEGSKA (reference sequence). CDR3 length: 11 amino acids. CDR3 coding DNA: TGCAGCGGGACCAAAAACAATGAGCAGTTCTTC. Translation: CSGTKNNEQFF.

The chain has TRBV4-2 and TRBJ2-7; 9 bases agree with TRBD1. The V and J ends lost 3 bases and 2 bases, in that order; junction bases with no gene match: 5. CDR3 size: 15 residues. From germline, CDR1 is LGHNA and CDR2 YNFKEQ. Here the CDR3 reads CASSQGQGGPYEQYF. Here the CDR3 DNA reads TGTGCCAGCAGCCAGGGACAGGGCGGGCCCTACGAGCAGTACTTC.

This clonotype appeared many times. This rearrangement joins TRBV20-1 to TRBJ2-3; 8 positions agree with TRBD2. There are 17 residues in the CDR3. V gave up 6 bases and J gave up 0 bases; unmatched junction bases: 14. Germline V gene data show CDR1 as DFQATT and CDR2 as SNEGSKA (reference sequence). CDR3 protein: CSAPGAGAVTSTDTQYF. The CDR3 bases are TGCAGTGCCCCGGGAGCGGGGGCAGTGACTAGCACAGATACGCAGTATTTT.

This clonotype was seen at least ten times. The chain employs TRBV2 and TRBJ2-6; maybe TRBD1 (5 bases). CDR3 size: 15 residues. Trimming left V 2 bases short and J 2 bases short, with 7 bases between. Germline values: CDR1 SNHLY, CDR2 FYNNEI. The CDR3: CASSESGTGANVLTF. The CDR3 nucleotides read TGTGCCAGCAGTGAATCAGGGACTGGGGCCAACGTCCTGACTTTC.

As concerns this clonotype: One base away lies a much larger clone, so this may be a sequencing read error. Because it lacks the conserved phenylalanine or tryptophan at the end, this CDR3 is likely a read error. The chain joins TRBV6-5 to TRBJ2-7; D ambiguous. The V end lost 2 bases, the J end lost 2 bases, and 19 bases lay between the germline ends. Per the germline V gene, CDR1 is MNHEY and CDR2 is SVGAGI. This CDR3 has 17 amino acids. CDR3 nucleotides: TGTGCCAGCAGTTACGCCCGAAGTCGGAGCCATACCTACGAGCAGTACCTC. Translating it yields CASSYARSRSHTYEQYL.